The 2 T cell receptor beta chains given below trace back to one sample, sequenced in a study of STAT3 mutations in large granular lymphocyte leukemia. Notes on the study in general: Every T-LGLL patient had at least one immunodominant TCRbeta clonotype.

The assay was immunoSEQ multiplex PCR, and TCRdb's table has in-frame clones only and misses some. The sample lists fewer than 20,000 clones, around 90% occurring once. These receptors lack a known antigen. The sequenced sample was peripheral blood mononuclear cells. The receptor source for this set is a woman aged 50 to 60 with T-cell large granular lymphocyte leukemia. Some clones in this sample may be carry-over from other donors' samples.

This chain links TRBV28 with TRBJ1-1, with D possibly TRBD1 on 5 matching bases. Per the germline V gene, CDR1 is MDHEN and CDR2 is SYDVKM. The CDR3 covers 15 residues. V gave up 3 bases and J gave up 1 base, with 12 bases separating them. The CDR3 sequence: CASSFIGARNTEAFF. In nucleotides, the CDR3 is TGTGCCAGCAGTTTTATTGGGGCTCGGAACACTGAAGCTTTCTTT.

This chain connects TRBV4-3 to TRBJ1-1; D perhaps matches TRBD1 (5 bases). CDR1 is LGHNA and CDR2 is YSLEER in the germline V gene. The V end lost 4 bases, the J end lost 4 bases, and 16 bases lay between the germline ends. The CDR3 runs to 15 residues. For the CDR3, the DNA is TGCGCCAGCAGCCTAGACACCGGAGGGACCACTGAAGCTTTCTTT. This translates into CASSLDTGGTTEAFF.